The source of this T cell receptor beta chain is a study of blood T cells in healthy people across ages (dated by TCRdb to between 2014 and 2017). For the wider study: In model experiments, roughly one uniquely barcoded TCR beta cDNA molecule per two T cells was captured by template switching. Four age groups were formed from the donors: young (average approximately 16 years), middle-aged (approximately 39), aged (approximately 60) and long-lived (about 80). To avoid experimental bias, donors of different ages were randomly spread across the sequencing lanes. Using deep sequencing normalized with unique cDNA molecular identifiers, the study measured how TCR beta repertoire diversity changes with age. Two additional independent replicas of 1 million unique cDNA reads from the same blood draw were analyzed for two donors (one aged 18 to 30 and one aged 80 or older). Results the study describes overall, beyond this receptor: As age increased, observed TCR beta diversity per million T cells dropped in a roughly linear way, and a significant reduction was already evident by age roughly 40. Conclusive comparison of naive and antigen-experienced compartments was prevented by the profiling of bulk unsorted PBMCs. There was a strong correlation between observed TCR beta diversity and the percentage of naive T cells measured by flow cytometry. Because the CMV infection status of the donors was unknown, age-related changes in expanded clonotypes may potentially have been confounded. Estimates of total diversity from one million sequenced T cells were regarded as lower bounds and underestimates. The long-lived group showed more naive CD4+ T cells, fewer expanded clones and increased TCR diversity than the aged group, suggesting age selection.

Library creation used 5' RACE. Sequencing relied on an Illumina HiSeq 2500. A second roughly 6 to 12 cycle PCR used a sample-barcoded 5' primer and a J-beta primer mix. A unique molecular identifier was introduced onto each TCR beta cDNA molecule by a template-switch 5' adaptor carrying 12 random nucleotides. At least 3 million CDR3-containing paired-end reads were obtained from each sample. First-strand cDNA was synthesized from all RNA with the Mint cDNA synthesis kit, primed by a TRBC-specific oligonucleotide. After uracil-DNA glycosylase treatment, a first 18-cycle PCR used universal primers M1SS and BC2_uni_R on all cDNA. The authors processed their data as follows. Normalization of each sample was performed by random selection of 1 million high-quality reads, each carrying a distinct molecular identifier. Reads sharing molecular identifiers were discarded rather than binned into consensus sequences. MiTCR, set to a Q25 quality threshold and the strictest error-elimination algorithm, was used for CDR3 identification, clonotype clustering and error correction. Lower-bound total TCR beta diversity was estimated with a nonparametric unseen species model using Euler transformation. TCRdb reworked the public reads: Q25 trimming with fastp, MiXCR clone assembly, productive beta chains retained. Entries are consolidated by CDR3 protein sequence, retaining the most common genes and DNA. In this record, the V and J calls reflect TCRdb's handling and not the investigators' own analysis. This sample has roughly 1,500,000 distinct CDR3 sequences in its table, and 40% to 50% of those were observed once. 7.9% of the sample goes to the ten largest clones.

V gives up 1 base and J gives up 9 bases, and the segment between their germline ends measures 13 bases. From cysteine to phenylalanine, the CDR3 is 15 amino acids long. Of the read, only the CDR3 DNA is kept; its 45 bases are in frame from base 1. Donors were about 36 systemically healthy Caucasian individuals from Russia aged about 6 to 100 years. Each donor gave ten milliliters of peripheral blood, collected into EDTA-treated Vacutainer tubes. PBMCs were isolated by Ficoll-Paque density-gradient centrifugation, with at least 6.5 million obtained per sample. Trizol reagent was used to extract total RNA from PBMCs, with at least 5.5 micrograms per sample. For every donor, flow cytometry on a PBMC aliquot measured the percentage of naive CD45RAhigh/CD27high T cells. About this clonotype itself: This receptor's antigen is unknown. The input lacks base qualities; no much larger clone sits a single base away.

The material sequenced was blood. Recombination linked TRBV12-3 or TRBV12-4 to TRBJ1-6; confidence is insufficient to name the D gene. The TCR was taken from a woman between 18 and 29 years old in good health. The CDR3 protein is CASSLGINLVSPLHF. DNA sequence: TGTGCCAGCAGTTTAGGGATTAACTTGGTTTCACCCCTCCACTTT.